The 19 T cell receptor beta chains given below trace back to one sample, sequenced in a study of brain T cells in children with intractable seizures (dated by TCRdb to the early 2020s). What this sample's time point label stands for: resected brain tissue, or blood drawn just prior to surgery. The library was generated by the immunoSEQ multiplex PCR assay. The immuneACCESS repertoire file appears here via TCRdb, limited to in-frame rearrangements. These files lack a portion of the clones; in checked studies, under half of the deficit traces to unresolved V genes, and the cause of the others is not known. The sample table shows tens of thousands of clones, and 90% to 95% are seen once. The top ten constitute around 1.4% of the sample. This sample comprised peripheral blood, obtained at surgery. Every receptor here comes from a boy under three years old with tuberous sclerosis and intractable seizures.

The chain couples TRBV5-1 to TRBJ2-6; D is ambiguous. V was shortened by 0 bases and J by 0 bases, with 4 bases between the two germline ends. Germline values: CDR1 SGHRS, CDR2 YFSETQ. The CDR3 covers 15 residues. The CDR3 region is CASSLEGSGANVLTF. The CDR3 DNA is TGCGCCAGCAGCTTGGAGGGCTCTGGGGCCAACGTCCTGACTTTC.

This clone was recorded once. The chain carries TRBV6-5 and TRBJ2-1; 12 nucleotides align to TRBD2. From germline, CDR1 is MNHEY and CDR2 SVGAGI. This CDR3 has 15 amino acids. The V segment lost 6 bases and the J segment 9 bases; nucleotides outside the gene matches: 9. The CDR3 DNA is TGTGCCAGCAGCCTCCGACTAGCGGGAGAAGTTGAGCAGTTCTTC. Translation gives CASSLRLAGEVEQFF.

Here the CDR3 reads CASPGYQTTWETNEKLFF. The CDR3 DNA reads as TGTGCCAGCCCTGGCTATCAAACAACCTGGGAGACTAATGAAAAACTGTTTTTT. This chain joins TRBV21-1 and TRBJ1-4. TRBV21-1 is shown as a pseudogene. The CDR3 is made up of 18 amino acids.

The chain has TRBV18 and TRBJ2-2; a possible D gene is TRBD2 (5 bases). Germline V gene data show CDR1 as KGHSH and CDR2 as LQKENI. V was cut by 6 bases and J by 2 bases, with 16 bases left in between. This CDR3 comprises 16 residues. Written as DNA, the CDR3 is TGTGCCAGCTCGCCCGAGGGCTTACCTAACACCGGGGAGCTGTTTTTT. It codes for CASSPEGLPNTGELFF.

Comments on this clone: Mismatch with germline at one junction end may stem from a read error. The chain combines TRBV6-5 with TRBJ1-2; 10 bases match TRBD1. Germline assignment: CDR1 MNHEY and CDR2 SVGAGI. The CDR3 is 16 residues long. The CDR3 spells CASSNSGDRGIYGYTF. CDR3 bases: TGTGCCAGCAGTAACTCCGGGGACAGGGGCATCTATGGCTACACCTTC.

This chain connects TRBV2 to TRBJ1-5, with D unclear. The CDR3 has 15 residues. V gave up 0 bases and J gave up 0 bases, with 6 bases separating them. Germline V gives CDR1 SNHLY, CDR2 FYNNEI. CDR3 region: CASSEARYSNQPQHF. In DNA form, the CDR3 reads TGTGCCAGCAGTGAAGCGAGATATAGCAATCAGCCCCAGCATTTT.

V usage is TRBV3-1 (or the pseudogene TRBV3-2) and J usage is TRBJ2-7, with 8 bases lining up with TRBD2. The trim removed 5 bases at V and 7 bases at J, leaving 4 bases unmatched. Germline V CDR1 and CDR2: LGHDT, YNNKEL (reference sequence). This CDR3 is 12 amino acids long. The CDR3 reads CASSASGGEQYF. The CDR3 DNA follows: TGTGCCAGCAGCGCCTCGGGGGGGGAGCAGTACTTC.

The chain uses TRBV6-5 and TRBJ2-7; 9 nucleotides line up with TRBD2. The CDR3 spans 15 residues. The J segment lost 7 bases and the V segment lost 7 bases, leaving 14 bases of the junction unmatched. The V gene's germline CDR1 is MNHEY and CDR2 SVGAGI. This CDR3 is CASNRLADNPREQYF. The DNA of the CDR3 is TGTGCCAGCAATCGACTAGCGGACAACCCCCGGGAGCAGTACTTC.

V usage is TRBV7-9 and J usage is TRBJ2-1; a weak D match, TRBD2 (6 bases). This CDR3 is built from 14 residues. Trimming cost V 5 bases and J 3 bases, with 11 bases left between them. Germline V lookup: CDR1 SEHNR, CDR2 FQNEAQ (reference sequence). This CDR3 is CASSTRLVYNEQFF. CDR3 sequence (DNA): TGTGCCAGCAGCACCCGACTAGTCTACAATGAGCAGTTCTTC. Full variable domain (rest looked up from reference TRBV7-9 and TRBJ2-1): DTGVSQNPRHKITKRGQNVTFRCDPISEHNRLYWYRQTLGQGPEFLTYFQNEAQLEKSRLLSDRFSAERPKGSFSTLEIQRTEQGDSAMYLCASSTRLVYNEQFFGPGTRLTVL.

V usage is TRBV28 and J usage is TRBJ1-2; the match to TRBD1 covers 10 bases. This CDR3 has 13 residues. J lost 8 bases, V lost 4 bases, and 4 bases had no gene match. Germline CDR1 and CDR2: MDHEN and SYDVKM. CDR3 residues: CASSWTGGGGYTF. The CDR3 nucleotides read TGTGCCAGCAGTTGGACAGGGGGTGGGGGCTACACCTTC.

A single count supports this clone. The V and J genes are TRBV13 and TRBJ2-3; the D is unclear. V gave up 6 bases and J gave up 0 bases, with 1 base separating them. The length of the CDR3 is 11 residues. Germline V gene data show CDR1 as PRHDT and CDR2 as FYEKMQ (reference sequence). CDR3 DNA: TGTGCCAGCAGGAGCACAGATACGCAGTATTTT. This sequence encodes CASRSTDTQYF. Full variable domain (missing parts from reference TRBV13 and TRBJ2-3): AAGVIQSPRHLIKEKRETATLKCYPIPRHDTVYWYQQGPGQDPQFLISFYEKMQSDKGSIPDRFSAQQFSDYHSELNMSSLELGDSALYFCASRSTDTQYFGPGTRLTVL.

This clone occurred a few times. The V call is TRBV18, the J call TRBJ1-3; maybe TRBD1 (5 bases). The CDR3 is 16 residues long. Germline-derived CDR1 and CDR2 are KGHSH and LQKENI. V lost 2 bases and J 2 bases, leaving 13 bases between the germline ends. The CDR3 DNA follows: TGTGCCAGCTCACCAGTAAGGGGCCGTGCTGGAAACACCATATATTTT. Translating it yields CASSPVRGRAGNTIYF.

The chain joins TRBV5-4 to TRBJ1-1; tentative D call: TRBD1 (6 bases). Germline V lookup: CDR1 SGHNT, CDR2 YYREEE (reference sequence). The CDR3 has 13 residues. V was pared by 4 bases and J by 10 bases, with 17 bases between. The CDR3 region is CASSGLRGASAFF. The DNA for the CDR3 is TGTGCCAGCAGCGGACTAAGGGGGGCCTCAGCTTTCTTT.

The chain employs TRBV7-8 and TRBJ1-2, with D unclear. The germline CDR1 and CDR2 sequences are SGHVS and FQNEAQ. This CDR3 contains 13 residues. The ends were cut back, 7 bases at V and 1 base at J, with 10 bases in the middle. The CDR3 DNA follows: TGTGCCAGCACCCCGGAGGGTAACTATGGCTACACCTTC. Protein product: CASTPEGNYGYTF.

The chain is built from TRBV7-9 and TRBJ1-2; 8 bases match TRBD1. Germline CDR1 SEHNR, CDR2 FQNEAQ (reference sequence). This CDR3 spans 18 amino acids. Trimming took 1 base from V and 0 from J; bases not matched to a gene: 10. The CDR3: CASSLGITGGATNYGYTF. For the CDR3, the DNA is TGTGCCAGCAGCTTAGGAATTACAGGGGGAGCGACTAACTATGGCTACACCTTC.

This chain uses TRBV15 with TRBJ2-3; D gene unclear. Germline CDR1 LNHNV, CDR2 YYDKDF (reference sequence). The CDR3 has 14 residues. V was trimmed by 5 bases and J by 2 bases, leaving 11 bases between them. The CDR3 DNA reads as TGTGCCACCAGCCCCGGGCCCCACACAGATACGCAGTATTTT. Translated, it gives CATSPGPHTDTQYF.

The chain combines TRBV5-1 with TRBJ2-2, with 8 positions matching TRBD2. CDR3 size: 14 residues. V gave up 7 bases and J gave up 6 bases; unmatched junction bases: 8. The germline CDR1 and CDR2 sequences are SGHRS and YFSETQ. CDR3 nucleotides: TGCGCCAGCGGGGCGGGGGGATCCGCCGGGGAGCTGTTTTTT. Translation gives CASGAGGSAGELFF.

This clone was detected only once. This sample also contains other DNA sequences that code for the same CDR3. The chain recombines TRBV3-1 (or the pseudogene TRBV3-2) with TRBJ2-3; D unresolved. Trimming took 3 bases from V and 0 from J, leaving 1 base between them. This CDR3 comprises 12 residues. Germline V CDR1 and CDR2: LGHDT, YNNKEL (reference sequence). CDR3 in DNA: TGTGCCAGCAGCCACAGCACAGATACGCAGTATTTT. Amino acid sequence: CASSHSTDTQYF.

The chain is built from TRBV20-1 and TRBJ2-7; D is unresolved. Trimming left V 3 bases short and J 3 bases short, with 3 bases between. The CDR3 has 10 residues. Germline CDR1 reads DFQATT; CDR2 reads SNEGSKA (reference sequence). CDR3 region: CSARIYEQYF. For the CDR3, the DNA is TGCAGTGCTAGGATCTACGAGCAGTACTTC.